In this sample, the clone carrying this T cell receptor (beta chain) turned up once. The sample comes from a study of cytomegalovirus exposure and HLA in healthy donors. PCR primers comprised 60 Vbeta and 13 Jbeta primers. Sequencing used immunoSEQ multiplex PCR; TCRdb keeps in-frame clones, though not all of them. This repertoire shows 170,000 or so clones, around three quarters found once; its top ten account for 5% to 7%. This CDR3 region has 15 residues. Trimming at V came to 4 bases and at J to 6 bases, leaving 5 bases not matched to a gene. The germline V gene has CDR1 MNHNY and CDR2 SVGAGI (reference sequence).

This clonotype originated in a man in his forties in good health and CMV-seronegative. Material for sequencing was PBMCs. This rearrangement joins TRBV6-6 to TRBJ2-1; 11 positions match TRBD2. CDR3 bases: TGTGCCAGCAGTTCAAGACTAGCGGGGAGCAATGAGCAGTTCTTC. It is translated as CASSSRLAGSNEQFF.